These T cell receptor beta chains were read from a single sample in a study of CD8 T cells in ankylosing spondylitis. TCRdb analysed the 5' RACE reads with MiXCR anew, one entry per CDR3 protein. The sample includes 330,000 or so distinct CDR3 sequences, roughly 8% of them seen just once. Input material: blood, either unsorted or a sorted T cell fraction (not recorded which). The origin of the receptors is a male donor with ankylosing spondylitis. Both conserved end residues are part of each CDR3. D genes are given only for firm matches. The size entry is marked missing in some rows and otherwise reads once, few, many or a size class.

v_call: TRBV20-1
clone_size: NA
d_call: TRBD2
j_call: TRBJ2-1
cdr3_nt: TGCAGTGCTAGAGATCCTTTAGCGGGAGGGAGGAATGAGCAGTTCTTC
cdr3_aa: CSARDPLAGGRNEQFF

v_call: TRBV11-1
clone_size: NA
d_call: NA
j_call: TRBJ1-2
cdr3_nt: TGTGCCAGCAGCTTAGCCCCGGCAGGCTATGGCTACACCTTC
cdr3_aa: CASSLAPAGYGYTF

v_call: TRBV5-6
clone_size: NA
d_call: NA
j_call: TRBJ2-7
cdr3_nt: TGTGCCAGCACCCCAGGAGGGGGCGCATCGTCCTACGAGCAGTACTTC
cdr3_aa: CASTPGGGASSYEQYF

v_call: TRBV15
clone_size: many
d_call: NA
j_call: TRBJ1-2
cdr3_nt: TGTGCCACCAGCCCCGGCCTCCCTTATGGCTACACCTTC
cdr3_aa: CATSPGLPYGYTF

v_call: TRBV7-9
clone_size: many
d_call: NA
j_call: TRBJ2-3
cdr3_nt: TGTGCCGGGGATCTTTCAGGACATACGCAGTATTTT
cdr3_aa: CAGDLSGHTQYF

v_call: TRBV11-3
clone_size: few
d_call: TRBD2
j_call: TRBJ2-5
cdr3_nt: TGTGCCAGCAGCCGGGGTCTAGCGGGAGAAGAGACCCAGTACTTC
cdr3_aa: CASSRGLAGEETQYF

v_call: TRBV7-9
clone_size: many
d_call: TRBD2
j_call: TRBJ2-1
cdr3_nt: TGTGCCAGCCAATCCCAGCGGGAGGATCAGTTCTTC
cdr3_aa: CASQSQREDQFF

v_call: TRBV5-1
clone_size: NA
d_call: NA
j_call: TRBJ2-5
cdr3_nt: TGCGCCAGCAAAAACCAGGGGTTGGAGACCCAGTACTTC
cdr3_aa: CASKNQGLETQYF

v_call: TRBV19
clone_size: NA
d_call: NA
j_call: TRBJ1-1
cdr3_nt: TGTGCCAGTAGCATCTGGGCAGGCGGGAGCACTGAAGCTTTCTTT
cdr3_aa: CASSIWAGGSTEAFF

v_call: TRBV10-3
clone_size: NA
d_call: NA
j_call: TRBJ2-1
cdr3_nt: TGTGCCATCAGGGCGTCCTCAGGATCCAATGAGCAGTTCTTC
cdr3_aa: CAIRASSGSNEQFF

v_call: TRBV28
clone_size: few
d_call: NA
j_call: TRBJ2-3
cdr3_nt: TGTGCCAGCAGTCCCCTCCGGCGCACAGATACGCAGTATTTT
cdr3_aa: CASSPLRRTDTQYF

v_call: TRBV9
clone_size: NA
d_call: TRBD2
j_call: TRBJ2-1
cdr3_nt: TGTGCCAGCTCTAGCGGGAGGGCCGTTGAGCAGTTCTTC
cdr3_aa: CASSSGRAVEQFF

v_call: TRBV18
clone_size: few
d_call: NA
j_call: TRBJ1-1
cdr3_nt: TGTGCCAGCTCACCCGACGTAGGGGGGGGCGTTGAAGCTTTCTTT
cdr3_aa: CASSPDVGGGVEAFF

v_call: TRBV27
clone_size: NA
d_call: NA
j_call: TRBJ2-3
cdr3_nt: TGTGCCAGCAGTTCAGCGGGCACAGATACGCAGTATTTT
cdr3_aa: CASSSAGTDTQYF

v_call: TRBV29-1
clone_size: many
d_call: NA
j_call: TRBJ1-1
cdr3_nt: TGCAGCGTTGATTGGGATAACACTGAAGCTTTCTTT
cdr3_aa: CSVDWDNTEAFF

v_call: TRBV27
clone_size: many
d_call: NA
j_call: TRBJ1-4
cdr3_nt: TGTGCCAGCAGTTCACGACGTGCAACTAATGAAAAACTGTTTTTT
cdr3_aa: CASSSRRATNEKLFF

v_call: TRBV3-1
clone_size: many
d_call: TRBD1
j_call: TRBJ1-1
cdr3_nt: TGTGCCAGCAGCTTGCGGGACAGGAACACTGAAGCTTTCTTT
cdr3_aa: CASSLRDRNTEAFF

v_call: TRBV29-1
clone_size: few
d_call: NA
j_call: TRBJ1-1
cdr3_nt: TGCAGCGCCCACCAGGGTGGATACACTGAAGCTTTCTTT
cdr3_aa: CSAHQGGYTEAFF

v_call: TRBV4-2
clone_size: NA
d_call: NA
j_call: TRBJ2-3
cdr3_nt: TGTGCCAGCAGCCAAGGGAGAATGGGAAGCACAGATACGCAGTATTTT
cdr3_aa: CASSQGRMGSTDTQYF

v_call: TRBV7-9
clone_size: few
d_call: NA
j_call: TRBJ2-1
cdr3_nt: TGTGCCAGCACCTTCACCGGACCACACAATGAGCAGTTCTTC
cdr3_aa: CASTFTGPHNEQFF

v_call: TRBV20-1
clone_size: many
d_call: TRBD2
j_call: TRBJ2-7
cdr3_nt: TGCAGTGCTAGAGCCCCTAGCGGGAGTAATTACGAGCAGTACTTC
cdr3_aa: CSARAPSGSNYEQYF

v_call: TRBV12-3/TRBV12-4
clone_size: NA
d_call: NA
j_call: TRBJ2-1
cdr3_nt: TGTGCCAGCAGCTCCTATGAGCAGTTCTTC
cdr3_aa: CASSSYEQFF

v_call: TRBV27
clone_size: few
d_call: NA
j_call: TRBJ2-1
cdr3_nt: TGTGCCAGCAGTTACTCCAGGGATAATGAGCAGTTCTTC
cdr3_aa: CASSYSRDNEQFF

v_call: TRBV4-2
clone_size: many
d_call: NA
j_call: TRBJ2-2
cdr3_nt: TGTGCCAGCAGCCAAGAGGAAGACCGGTCGGGCACCGGGGAGCTGTTTTTT
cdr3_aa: CASSQEEDRSGTGELFF

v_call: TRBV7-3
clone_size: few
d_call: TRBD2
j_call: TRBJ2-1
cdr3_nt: TGTGCCAGCAGCCAGAGCGGGAGTGAGCAGTTCTTC
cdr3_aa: CASSQSGSEQFF

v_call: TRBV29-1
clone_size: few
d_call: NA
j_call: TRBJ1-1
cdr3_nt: TGCAGCGAAGGGATGGCAGGTGAAGCTTTCTTT
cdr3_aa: CSEGMAGEAFF

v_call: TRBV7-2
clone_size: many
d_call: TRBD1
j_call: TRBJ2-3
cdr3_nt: TGTGCCAGCAGCCCGGGACAGGGGACAGATACGCAGTATTTT
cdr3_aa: CASSPGQGTDTQYF

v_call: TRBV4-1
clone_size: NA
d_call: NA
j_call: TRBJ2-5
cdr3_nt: TGCGCCAGCAGCTTACAAACGGGACTGCCGCAAGAGACCCAGTACTTC
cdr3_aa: CASSLQTGLPQETQYF

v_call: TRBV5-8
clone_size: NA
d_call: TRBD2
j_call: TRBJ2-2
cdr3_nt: TGTGCCAGCAGCTTGGCTCTAGCGGGATTAGGCACCGGGGAGCTGTTTTTT
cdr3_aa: CASSLALAGLGTGELFF

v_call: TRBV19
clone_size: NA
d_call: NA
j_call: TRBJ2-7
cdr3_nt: TGTGCCAGTAGTATATCCGGGACGGTGAGCTCCTACGAGCAGTACTTC
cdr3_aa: CASSISGTVSSYEQYF

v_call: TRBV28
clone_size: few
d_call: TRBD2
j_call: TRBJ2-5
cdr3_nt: TGTGCCAGCGGACTAGCGGGAGGGGAGGAGACCCAGTACTTC
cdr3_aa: CASGLAGGEETQYF

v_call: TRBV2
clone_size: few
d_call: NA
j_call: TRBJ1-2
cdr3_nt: TGTGCCAGCAGTGAAGCAGGGCCTAACTATGGCTACACCTTC
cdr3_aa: CASSEAGPNYGYTF

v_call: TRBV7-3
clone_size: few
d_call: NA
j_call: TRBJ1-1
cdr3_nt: TGTGCCAGCAGCTCCGACAGGAACACTGAAGCTTTCTTT
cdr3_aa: CASSSDRNTEAFF

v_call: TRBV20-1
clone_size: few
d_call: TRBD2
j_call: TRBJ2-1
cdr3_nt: TGCAGTGCCCTGGGACTAGCGGGAGTTTTGGAGCAGTTCTTC
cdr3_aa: CSALGLAGVLEQFF

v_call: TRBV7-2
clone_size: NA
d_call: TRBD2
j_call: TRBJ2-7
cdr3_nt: TGTGCCAGCAGCTTAGACTTCGCGACGGGAGGGGGGTACTTC
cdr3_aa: CASSLDFATGGGYF

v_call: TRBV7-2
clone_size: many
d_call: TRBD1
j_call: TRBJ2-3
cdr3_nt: TGTGCCAGCAGCTTAGCGGGGACAGGGGAGACCGATACGCAGTATTTT
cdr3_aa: CASSLAGTGETDTQYF

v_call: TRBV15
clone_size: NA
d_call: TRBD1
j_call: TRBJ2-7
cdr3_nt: TGTGCCACCAGCGCCCGGGACAGGGGCTACGAGCAGTACTTC
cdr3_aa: CATSARDRGYEQYF

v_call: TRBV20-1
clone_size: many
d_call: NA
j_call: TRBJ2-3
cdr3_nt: TGCAGTGCTATACTAGCAAGGTCTTCAGATACGCAGTATTTT
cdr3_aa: CSAILARSSDTQYF

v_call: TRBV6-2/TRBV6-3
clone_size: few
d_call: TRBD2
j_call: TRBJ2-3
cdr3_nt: TGTGCCAGCAGTTTCGGACTAGCGGTAATCACAGATACGCAGTATTTT
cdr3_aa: CASSFGLAVITDTQYF

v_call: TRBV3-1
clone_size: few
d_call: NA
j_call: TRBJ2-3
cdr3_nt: TGTGCCAGCAGCCAAGATTTGGGCACCACAGATACGCAGTATTTT
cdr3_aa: CASSQDLGTTDTQYF

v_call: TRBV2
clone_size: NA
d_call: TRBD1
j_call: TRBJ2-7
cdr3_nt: TGTGCCAGCAGGGACAGGGTAATGGGATCCTACGAGCAGTACTTC
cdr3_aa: CASRDRVMGSYEQYF

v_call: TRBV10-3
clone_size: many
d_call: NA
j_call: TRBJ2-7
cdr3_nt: TGTGCCGTCAGCAAGGGTTCGAGGAACGAGCAGTACTTC
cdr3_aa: CAVSKGSRNEQYF

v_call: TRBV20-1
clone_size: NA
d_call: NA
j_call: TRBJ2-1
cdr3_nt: TGCAGTGCCCCCCGGCAGGGCGCCTACAATGAGCAGTTCTTC
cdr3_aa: CSAPRQGAYNEQFF

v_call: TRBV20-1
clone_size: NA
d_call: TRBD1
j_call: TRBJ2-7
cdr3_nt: TGCAGTGCTAGCACCCTGGGGGACAGGTCAACCTTC
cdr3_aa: CSASTLGDRSTF

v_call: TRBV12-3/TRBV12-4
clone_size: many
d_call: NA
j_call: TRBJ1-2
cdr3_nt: TGTGCCAGCAGCAGAGAAGCTAACTATGGCTACACCTTC
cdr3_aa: CASSREANYGYTF

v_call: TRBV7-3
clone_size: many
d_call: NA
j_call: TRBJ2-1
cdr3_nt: TGTGCCAGCAGCGACGGACGAGTATACAATGAGCAGTTCTTC
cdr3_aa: CASSDGRVYNEQFF

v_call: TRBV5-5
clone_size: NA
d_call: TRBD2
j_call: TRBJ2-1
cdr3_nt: TGTGCCAGCAGTTCCATAGCGGGAGCCCCCTACAATGAGCAGTTCTTC
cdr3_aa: CASSSIAGAPYNEQFF

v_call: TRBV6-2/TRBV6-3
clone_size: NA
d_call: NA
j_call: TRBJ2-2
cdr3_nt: TGTGCCAGCAGTTCGGGACTCGGGGAGCTGTTTTTT
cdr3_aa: CASSSGLGELFF

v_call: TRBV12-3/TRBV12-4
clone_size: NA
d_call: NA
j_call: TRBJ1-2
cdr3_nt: TGTGCCAGCAGTTTACGGGGGGGTCGGAATGGCTACACCTTC
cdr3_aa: CASSLRGGRNGYTF

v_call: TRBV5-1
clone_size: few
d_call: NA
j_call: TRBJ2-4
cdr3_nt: TGCGCCAGCAGGGGGAGCGGAGGGCTAGCCAAAAACATTCAGTACTTC
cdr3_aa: CASRGSGGLAKNIQYF

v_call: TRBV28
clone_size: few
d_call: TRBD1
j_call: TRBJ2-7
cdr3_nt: TGTGCCAGCAGGTCGACAGGGGGGGGCTACGAGCAGTACTTC
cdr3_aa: CASRSTGGGYEQYF

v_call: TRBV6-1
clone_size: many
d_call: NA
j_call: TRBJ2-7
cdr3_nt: TGTGCCAGCAACGGACCTATACCCTACGAGCAGTACTTC
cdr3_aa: CASNGPIPYEQYF